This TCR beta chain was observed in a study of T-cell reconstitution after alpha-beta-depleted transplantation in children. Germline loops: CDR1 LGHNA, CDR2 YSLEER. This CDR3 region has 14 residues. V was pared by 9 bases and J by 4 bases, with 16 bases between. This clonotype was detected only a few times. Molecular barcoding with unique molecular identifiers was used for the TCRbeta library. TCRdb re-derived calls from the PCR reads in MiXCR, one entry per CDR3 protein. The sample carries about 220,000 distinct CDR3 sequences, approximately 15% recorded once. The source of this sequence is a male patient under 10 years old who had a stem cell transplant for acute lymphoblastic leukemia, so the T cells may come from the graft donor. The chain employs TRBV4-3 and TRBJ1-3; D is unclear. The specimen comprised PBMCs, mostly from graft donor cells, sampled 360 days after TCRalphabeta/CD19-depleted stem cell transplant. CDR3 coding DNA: TGCGCCAGGATCGGACGGAAGGGAGGAAACACCATATATTTT. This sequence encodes CARIGRKGGNTIYF.